The sequence of this T cell receptor beta chain was determined in a study of T cells in localized non-small cell lung cancer. Comment on this clone: What it binds is not known.

Trimming shortened V by 0 bases and J by 7 bases, and 15 bases separated the two germline ends. Germline V gene sequence: CDR1 LGHNA, CDR2 YNFKEQ. The CDR3 sequence is 15 residues long. Study-wide findings and caveats: Overall survival was longer when the density of T cells in the blood was higher. Across samples, adjacent lung featured a median roughly 60 of the top 100 tumor clones.

Here immunoSEQ multiplex PCR was the method, and the copy in TCRdb shows in-frame clones only, minus some. The data contain 30,000 to 35,000 clones, about 92% of them singletons. This clonotype was obtained from a female donor at least 60 years old with stage I lung adenocarcinoma. The chain links TRBV4-2 to TRBJ1-2; maybe TRBD1 (6 bases). Material: peripheral blood, obtained before any cancer treatment. CDR3 bases: TGTGCCAGCAGCCAAGATGCGGGGGCGACAACTGGCTACACCTTC. Protein sequence: CASSQDAGATTGYTF.